Sequencing of this T cell receptor (beta chain) was carried out in a study of OX40 agonist ivuxolimab in advanced cancers. Whole-study context: Patients were treated with ivuxolimab, an agonistic anti-OX40 (CD134) antibody.

The ends lost 8 bases at V and 1 base at J; junction bases unmatched: 5. Germline loops: CDR1 MDHEN, CDR2 SYDVKM. The CDR3 length is 14 residues. Data came from immunoSEQ multiplex PCR; TCRdb stores just in-frame clones and leaves some out. The data show about 100,000 clones, approximately 90% seen once. Specimen: CD4+ or CD8+ T cells sorted from blood, collected in a trial of the OX40 agonist ivuxolimab. This TCR was sampled from an adult with an advanced solid tumor such as melanoma, head and neck, liver or kidney cancer. The chain employs TRBV28 and TRBJ2-1; 7 nucleotides match TRBD1. DNA of the CDR3: TGTGCCAGCGGTCAGGGGGTGTCCTACAATGAGCAGTTCTTC. Amino acids: CASGQGVSYNEQFF.